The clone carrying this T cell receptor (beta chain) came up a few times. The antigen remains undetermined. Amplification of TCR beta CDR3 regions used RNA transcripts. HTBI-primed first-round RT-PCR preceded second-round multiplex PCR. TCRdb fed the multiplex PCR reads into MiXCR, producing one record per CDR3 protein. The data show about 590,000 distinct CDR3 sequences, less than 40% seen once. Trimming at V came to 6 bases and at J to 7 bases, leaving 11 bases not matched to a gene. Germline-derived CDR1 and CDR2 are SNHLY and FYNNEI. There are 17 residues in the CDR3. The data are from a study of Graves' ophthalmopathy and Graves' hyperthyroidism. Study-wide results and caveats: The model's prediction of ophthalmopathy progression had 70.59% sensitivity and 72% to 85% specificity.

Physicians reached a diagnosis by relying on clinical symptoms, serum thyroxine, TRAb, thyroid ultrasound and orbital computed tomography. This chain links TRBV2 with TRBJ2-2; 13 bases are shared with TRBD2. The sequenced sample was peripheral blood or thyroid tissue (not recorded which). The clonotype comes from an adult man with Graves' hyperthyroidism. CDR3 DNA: TGTGCCAGCAGCCAGCCGGGACTAGCGGGAAGGGTCGGGGAGCTGTTTTTT. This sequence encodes CASSQPGLAGRVGELFF.